The clone carrying this T cell receptor beta chain has ten or more counts. Per the germline V gene, CDR1 is SEHNR and CDR2 is FQNEAQ (reference sequence). The V segment lost 5 bases and the J segment 8 bases; nucleotides outside the gene matches: 9. This CDR3 region has 15 residues. TCR beta CDR3 regions were amplified from RNA. The HTBI primer set was used in a first-round RT-PCR of the TCR CDR3. TCRdb redid the calling of the multiplex PCR reads with MiXCR, one entry per CDR3 protein. The table shows about 640,000 distinct CDR3 sequences, with around 13% occurring only once. The sample belongs to a study of T cells in Graves' hyperthyroidism and ophthalmopathy.

The rearrangement links TRBV7-9 to TRBJ1-4; 9 bases map to TRBD1. Material: blood. This clonotype was obtained from a woman between 45 and 60 years old with Graves' ophthalmopathy. The CDR3 spells CASSNTGGGWEKLFF. The CDR3 nucleotides read TGTGCCAGCAGCAACACAGGGGGCGGCTGGGAAAAACTGTTTTTT.